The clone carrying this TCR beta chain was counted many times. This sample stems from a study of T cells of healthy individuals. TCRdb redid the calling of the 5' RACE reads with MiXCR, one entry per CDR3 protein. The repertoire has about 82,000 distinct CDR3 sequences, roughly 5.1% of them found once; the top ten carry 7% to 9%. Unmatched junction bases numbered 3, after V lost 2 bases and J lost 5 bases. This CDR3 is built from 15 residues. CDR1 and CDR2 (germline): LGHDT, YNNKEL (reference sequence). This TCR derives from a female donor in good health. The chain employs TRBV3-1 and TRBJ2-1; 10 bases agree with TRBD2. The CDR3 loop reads CASSQLAGVHNEQFF. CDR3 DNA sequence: TGTGCCAGCAGCCAACTAGCGGGAGTACACAATGAGCAGTTCTTC.